Shown below are 13 T cell receptor beta chains from a single sample sequenced in a study of regulatory T cells in long-lasting Graves disease. Time point reported: newly diagnosed GD, antithyroid drugs for less than 3 months. Scientists built the TCR library using RNA that was extracted from PBMCs. Construction of TCR beta libraries relied on iRepertoire HTBI primers and on Arm-PCR targeting CDR3 regions. Each CDR3 protein is one row after TCRdb ran MiXCR on the multiplex PCR reads. The data show some 410,000 distinct CDR3 sequences, roughly 15% seen once. These same data were also listed under a study on T cells in Graves' hyperthyroidism and ophthalmopathy.

This specimen consisted of peripheral blood mononuclear cells (PBMCs), obtained at new diagnosis, from a patient treated with antithyroid drugs. The source of these receptors is a woman under 40 with Graves disease.

As to this clonotype: Given the absence of the conserved phenylalanine or tryptophan at the CDR3 end, a read error is likely. The chain carries TRBV12-3 or TRBV12-4 and TRBJ2-5, with D perhaps matching TRBD1 (5 bases). CDR3 length: 15 residues. Trimming cost V 3 bases and J 5 bases, with 16 bases left between them. For the CDR3, the DNA is TGTGCCAGCAGTTTTGGGCAGGGTATTTGGGAGACCCAGTACTCC. This sequence encodes CASSFGQGIWETQYS.

This clonotype was observed a handful of times. The junction does not match germline at one end; this may be a read error. This chain joins TRBV11-2 and TRBJ1-2; tentative D call: TRBD1 (6 bases). CDR1 SGHAT and CDR2 FQNNGV come from the germline V gene. This CDR3 is 16 amino acids long. The CDR3 here is CASSEDSGASVYDYTF. As DNA, the CDR3 is TGTGCCAGCAGCGAGGACTCAGGGGCGAGCGTCTATGACTACACCTTC. Supplemented by reference TRBV11-2 and TRBJ1-2, the full variable domain reads EAGVAQSPRYKIIEKRQSVAFWCNPISGHATLYWYQQILGQGPKLLIQFQNNGVVDDSQLPKDRFSAERLKGVDSTLKIQPAKLEDSAVYLCASSEDSGASVYDYTFGSGTRLTVV.

This clonotype was observed many times. The V call is TRBV20-1, the J call TRBJ2-7, with TRBD2 identical over 7 bases. Germline loops: CDR1 DFQATT, CDR2 SNEGSKA (reference sequence). This CDR3 comprises 16 residues. The J segment lost 6 bases and the V segment lost 3 bases, leaving 17 bases of the junction unmatched. CDR3 DNA: TGCAGTGCTAGCCGTCCTATGAGTGGGACTACTACCGAGCAGTACTTC. Translation gives CSASRPMSGTTTEQYF.

This clonotype has more than one count but fewer than ten. The CDR3 DNA is TGCGCCAGCAAAACCGCGGGCGCGGGAGTGTTAAATGAGCAGTTCTTC. Translation gives CASKTAGAGVLNEQFF. The rearrangement uses TRBV5-1 and TRBJ2-1, with 7 nucleotides matching TRBD2. Germline V CDR1 and CDR2: SGHRS, YFSETQ. With 6 bases clipped from V and 7 bases from J, the junction kept 16 bases outside the gene matches. This CDR3 has 16 amino acids.

This clonotype was detected only once. The chain recombines TRBV25-1 with TRBJ2-1, with D possibly being TRBD1 or TRBD2 (6 bases each). Trimming pared 7 bases from V and 13 bases from J, leaving 17 bases between. The CDR3 length is 12 residues. Germline loops: CDR1 MGHDK, CDR2 SYGVNS. CDR3 residues: CASTPGGREQFF. DNA for the CDR3: TGTGCCAGCACCCCTGGGGGGCGGGAACAGTTCTTC.

As regards this clonotype: A much larger clone lies a single base off, so this may be a read error. The chain employs TRBV10-2 and TRBJ2-3; D remains ambiguous. V was pared by 5 bases and J by 2 bases, with 14 bases between. Germline assignment: CDR1 WSHSY and CDR2 SAAADI. This CDR3 spans 15 amino acids. CDR3 in amino acids: CASSFLETNTDTQYF. For the CDR3, the DNA is TGCGCCAGCAGTTTCTTAGAAACGAACACAGATACGCAGTATTTT.

This clonotype was recorded at least ten times. The germline gene is not matched at one end of the junction; a read error may be the cause. The chain uses TRBV3-1 and TRBJ1-1; possibly TRBD1 for D (5 bases). The CDR3 loop spans 14 amino acids. Germline V CDR1 and CDR2: LGHDT, YNNKEL (reference sequence). This CDR3 is CASSPIGGGAEALF. The CDR3 coding sequence is TGTGCCAGCAGCCCCATCGGGGGTGGTGCTGAAGCTCTCTTT.

In the case of this clonotype: Just one base apart from a much larger clone, this may be a read error. In DNA, the CDR3 is TGTGCCAGCAGTTCTAACAGGGCCACAGATACGCAGTATTTT. Protein sequence: CASSSNRATDTQYF. The chain joins TRBV6-9 to TRBJ2-3; D perhaps matches TRBD1 (6 bases). CDR1 is MNHGY, CDR2 SVAAGI, per germline. The ends were cut back, 4 bases at V and 2 bases at J, with 10 bases in the middle. CDR3 length: 14 residues.

In this sample, this clonotype turned up many times. The rearrangement joins TRBV28 to TRBJ2-7; 14 bases align to TRBD2. Germline CDR1 and CDR2: MDHEN and SYDVKM. The CDR3 extends over 13 amino acids. V dropped 9 bases and J dropped 6; count of bases not matched to a gene: 4. CDR3 nucleotides: TGTGCCAGTGGGGGACTAGCGGGAGTCGAGCAGTACTTC. Translated, it gives CASGGLAGVEQYF.

This clonotype was observed at least ten times. The chain has TRBV18 and TRBJ2-1, with D possibly matching TRBD2 (6 bases). Germline lookup yields CDR1 KGHSH and CDR2 LQKENI. Trimming left V 6 bases short and J 0 bases short, with 15 bases between. The CDR3 consists of 16 residues. CDR3 region: CASSLERVSSYNEQFF. CDR3 nucleotide sequence: TGTGCCAGCTCCCTAGAGCGGGTTAGCTCCTACAATGAGCAGTTCTTC.

There are many counts of this clonotype. This sequence joins TRBV7-3 and TRBJ1-3, with D unclear. The CDR3 is 11 amino acids. V was trimmed by 5 bases and J by 8 bases, leaving 7 bases between them. Germline values: CDR1 SGHTA, CDR2 FQGTGA. Written as DNA, the CDR3 is TGTGCCAGCAGCGGCGGGGACACCATATATTTT. It is translated as CASSGGDTIYF.

This clonotype was picked up a small number of times. The chain is built from TRBV7-9 and TRBJ2-1; D is perhaps TRBD1 or TRBD2 (5 bases each). V lost 5 bases to trimming and J lost 4 bases, with 15 bases between them. This CDR3 is built from 15 residues. Germline V gene sequence: CDR1 SEHNR, CDR2 FQNEAQ (reference sequence). In DNA form, the CDR3 reads TGTGCCAGCAGCCACCTGGGACCGCTTTACAATGAGCAGTTCTTC. It specifies CASSHLGPLYNEQFF.

In this sample, this clonotype turned up many times. This chain links TRBV30 with TRBJ1-5; TRBD1 might be the D (5 bases). CDR1 and CDR2 (germline): GTSNPN, SVGIG (reference sequence). This CDR3 has 13 amino acids. V gave up 2 bases and J gave up 3 bases, with 8 bases separating them. The CDR3 loop reads CAWSLQVNQPQHF. The CDR3 DNA follows: TGTGCCTGGAGTCTACAGGTCAATCAGCCCCAGCATTTT.